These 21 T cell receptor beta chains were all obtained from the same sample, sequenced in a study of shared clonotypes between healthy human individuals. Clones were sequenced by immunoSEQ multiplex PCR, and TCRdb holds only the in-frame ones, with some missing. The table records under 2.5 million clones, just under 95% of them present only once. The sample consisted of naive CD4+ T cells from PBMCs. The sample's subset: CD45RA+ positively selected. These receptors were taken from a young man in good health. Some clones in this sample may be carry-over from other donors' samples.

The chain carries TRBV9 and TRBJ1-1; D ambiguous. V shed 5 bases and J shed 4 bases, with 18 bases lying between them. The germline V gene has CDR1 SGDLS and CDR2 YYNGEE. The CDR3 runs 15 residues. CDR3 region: CASSATGVGSTEAFF. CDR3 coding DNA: TGTGCCAGCAGTGCGACCGGGGTCGGCAGCACTGAAGCTTTCTTT.

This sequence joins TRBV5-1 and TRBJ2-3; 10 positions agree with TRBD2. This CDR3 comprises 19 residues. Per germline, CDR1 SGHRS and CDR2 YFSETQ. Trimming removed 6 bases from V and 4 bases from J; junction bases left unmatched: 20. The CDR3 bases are TGCGCCAGCACCCCGCACGCTGCTAGCGGGAGTTCGTCGGCAGATACGCAGTATTTT. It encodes CASTPHAASGSSSADTQYF.

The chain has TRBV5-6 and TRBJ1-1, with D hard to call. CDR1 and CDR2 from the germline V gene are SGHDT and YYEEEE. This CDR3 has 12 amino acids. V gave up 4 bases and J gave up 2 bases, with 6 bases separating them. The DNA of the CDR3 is TGTGCCAGCAGCCACCGAAACACTGAAGCTTTCTTT. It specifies CASSHRNTEAFF.

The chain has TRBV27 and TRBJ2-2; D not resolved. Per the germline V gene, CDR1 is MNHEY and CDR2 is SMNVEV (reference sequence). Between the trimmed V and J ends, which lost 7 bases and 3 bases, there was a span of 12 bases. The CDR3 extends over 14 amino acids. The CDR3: CASKMSVDTGELFF. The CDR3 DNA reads TGTGCCAGCAAGATGAGTGTAGACACCGGGGAGCTGTTTTTT.

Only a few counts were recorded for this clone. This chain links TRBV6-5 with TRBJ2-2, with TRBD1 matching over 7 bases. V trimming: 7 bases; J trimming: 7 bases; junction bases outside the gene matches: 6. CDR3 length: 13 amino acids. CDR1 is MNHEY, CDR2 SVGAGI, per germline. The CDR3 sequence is CASNTRQGGELFF. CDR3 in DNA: TGTGCCAGCAACACAAGACAGGGCGGGGAGCTGTTTTTT.

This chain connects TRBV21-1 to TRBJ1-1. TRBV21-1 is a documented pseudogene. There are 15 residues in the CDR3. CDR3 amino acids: CASTLSRGGGTEAFF. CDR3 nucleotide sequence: TGTGCCAGCACTCTAAGTAGGGGAGGAGGCACTGAAGCTTTCTTT.

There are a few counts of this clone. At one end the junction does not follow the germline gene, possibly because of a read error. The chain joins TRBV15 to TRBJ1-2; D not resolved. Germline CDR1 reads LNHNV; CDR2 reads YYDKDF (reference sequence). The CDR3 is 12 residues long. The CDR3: CATSRDRYSSAF. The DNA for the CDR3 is TGTGCCACCAGCAGAGATCGGTACAGCTCGGCCTTC. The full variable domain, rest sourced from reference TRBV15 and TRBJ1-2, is DAMVIQNPRYQVTQFGKPVTLSCSQTLNHNVMYWYQQKSSQAPKLLFHYYDKDFNNEADTPDNFQSRRPNTSFCFLDIRSPGLGDTAMYLCATSRDRYSSAFGSGTRLTVV.

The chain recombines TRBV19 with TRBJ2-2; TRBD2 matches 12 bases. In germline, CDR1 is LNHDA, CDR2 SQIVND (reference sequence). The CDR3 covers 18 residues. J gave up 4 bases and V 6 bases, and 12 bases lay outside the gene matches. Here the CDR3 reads CASSWGLAGPWVTGELFF. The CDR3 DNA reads TGTGCCAGTAGCTGGGGACTAGCGGGCCCTTGGGTCACCGGGGAGCTGTTTTTT.

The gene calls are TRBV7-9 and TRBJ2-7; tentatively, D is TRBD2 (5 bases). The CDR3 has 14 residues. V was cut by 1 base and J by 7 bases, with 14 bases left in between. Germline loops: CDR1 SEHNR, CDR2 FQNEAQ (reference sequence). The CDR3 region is CASSLGRPSGEQYF. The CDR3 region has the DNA TGTGCCAGCAGCTTAGGGAGACCCTCGGGGGAGCAGTACTTC.

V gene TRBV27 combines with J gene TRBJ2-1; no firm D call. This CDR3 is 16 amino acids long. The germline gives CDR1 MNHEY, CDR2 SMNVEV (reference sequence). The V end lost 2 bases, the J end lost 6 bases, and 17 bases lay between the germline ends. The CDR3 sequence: CASSLRPQTAGNEQFF. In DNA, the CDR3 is TGTGCCAGCAGTTTAAGGCCCCAAACGGCAGGCAATGAGCAGTTCTTC.

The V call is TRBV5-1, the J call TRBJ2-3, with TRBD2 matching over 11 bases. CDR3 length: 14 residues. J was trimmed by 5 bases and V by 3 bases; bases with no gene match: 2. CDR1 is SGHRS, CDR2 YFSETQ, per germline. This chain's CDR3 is CASSSTSGEDTQYF. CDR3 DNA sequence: TGCGCCAGCAGCTCGACTAGCGGGGAAGATACGCAGTATTTT.

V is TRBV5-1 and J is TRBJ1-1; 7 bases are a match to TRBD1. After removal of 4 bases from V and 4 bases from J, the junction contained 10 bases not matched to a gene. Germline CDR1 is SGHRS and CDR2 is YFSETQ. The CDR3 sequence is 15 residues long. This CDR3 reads CASSPISGGGTEAFF. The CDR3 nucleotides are TGCGCCAGCAGCCCGATATCAGGGGGAGGCACTGAAGCTTTCTTT. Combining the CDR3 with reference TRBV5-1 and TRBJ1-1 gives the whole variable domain KAGVTQTPRYLIKTRGQQVTLSCSPISGHRSVSWYQQTPGQGLQFLFEYFSETQRNKGNFPGRFSGRQFSNSRSEMNVSTLELGDSALYLCASSPISGGGTEAFFGQGTRLTVV.

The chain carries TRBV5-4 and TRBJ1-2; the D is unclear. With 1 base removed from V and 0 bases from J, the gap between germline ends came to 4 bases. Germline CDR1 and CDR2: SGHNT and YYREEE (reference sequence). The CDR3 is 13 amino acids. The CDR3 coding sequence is TGTGCCAGCAGCTTGCCTACTAACTATGGCTACACCTTC. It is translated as CASSLPTNYGYTF.

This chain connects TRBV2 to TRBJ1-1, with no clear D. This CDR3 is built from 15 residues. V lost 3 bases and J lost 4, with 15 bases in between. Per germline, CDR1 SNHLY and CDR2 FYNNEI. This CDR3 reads CASSEIGSAGTEAFF. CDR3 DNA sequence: TGTGCCAGCAGTGAGATAGGCTCGGCGGGCACTGAAGCTTTCTTT.

The CDR3 here is CASSQRLSTGELFF. CDR3 sequence (DNA): TGTGCCAGCAGCCAACGCCTATCCACCGGGGAGCTGTTTTTT. The chain combines TRBV4-2 with TRBJ2-2; D is ambiguous. CDR3 length: 14 residues. V lost 2 bases and J 4 bases, leaving 8 bases between the germline ends. Germline lookup yields CDR1 LGHNA and CDR2 YNFKEQ.

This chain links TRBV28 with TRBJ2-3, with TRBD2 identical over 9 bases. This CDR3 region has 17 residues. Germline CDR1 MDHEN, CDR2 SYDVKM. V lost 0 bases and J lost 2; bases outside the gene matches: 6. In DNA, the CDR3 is TGTGCCAGCAGTTTATGGGGAGGCGGGGGGGACACAGATACGCAGTATTTT. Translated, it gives CASSLWGGGGDTDTQYF.

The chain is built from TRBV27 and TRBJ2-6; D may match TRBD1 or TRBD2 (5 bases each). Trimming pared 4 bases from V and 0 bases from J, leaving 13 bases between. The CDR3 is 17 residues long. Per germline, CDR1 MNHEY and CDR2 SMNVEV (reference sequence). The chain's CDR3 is CASSYYGANSGANVLTF. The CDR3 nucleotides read TGTGCCAGCAGTTATTACGGGGCCAACTCTGGGGCCAACGTCCTGACTTTC.

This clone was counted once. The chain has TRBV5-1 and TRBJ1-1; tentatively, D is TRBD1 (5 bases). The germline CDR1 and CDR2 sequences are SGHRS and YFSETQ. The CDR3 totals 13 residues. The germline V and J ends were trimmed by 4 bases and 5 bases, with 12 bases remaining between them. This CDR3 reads CASSAGTKTEAFF. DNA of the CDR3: TGCGCCAGCAGCGCCGGGACTAAGACTGAAGCTTTCTTT.

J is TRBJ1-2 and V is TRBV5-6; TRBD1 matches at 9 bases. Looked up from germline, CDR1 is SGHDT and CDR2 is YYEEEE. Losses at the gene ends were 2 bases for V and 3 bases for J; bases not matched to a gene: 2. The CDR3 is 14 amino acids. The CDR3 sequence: CASSFTGGDYGYTF. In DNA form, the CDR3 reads TGTGCCAGCAGCTTCACAGGGGGCGACTATGGCTACACCTTC. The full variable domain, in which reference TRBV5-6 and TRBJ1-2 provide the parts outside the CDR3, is DAGVTQSPTHLIKTRGQQVTLRCSPKSGHDTVSWYQQALGQGPQFIFQYYEEEERQRGNFPDRFSGHQFPNYSSELNVNALLLGDSALYLCASSFTGGDYGYTFGSGTRLTVV.

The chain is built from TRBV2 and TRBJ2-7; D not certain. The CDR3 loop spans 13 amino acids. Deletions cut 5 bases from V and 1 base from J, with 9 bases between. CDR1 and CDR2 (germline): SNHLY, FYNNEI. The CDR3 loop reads CASSQDLSYEQYF. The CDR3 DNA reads TGTGCCAGCAGTCAGGATCTTTCCTACGAGCAGTACTTC.

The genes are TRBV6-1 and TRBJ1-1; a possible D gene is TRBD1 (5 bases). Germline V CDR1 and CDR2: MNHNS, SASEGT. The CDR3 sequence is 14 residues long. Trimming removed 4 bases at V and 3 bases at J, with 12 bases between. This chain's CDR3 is CASSAQTVDTEAFF. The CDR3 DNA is TGTGCCAGCAGTGCTCAGACAGTAGACACTGAAGCTTTCTTT.